This is a list of T cell receptor beta chains from one sample in a study of blood T cell repertoires in COVID-19. TCRdb keeps only in-frame clones here, not all; method: immunoSEQ multiplex PCR. The sample records 380,000 or so clones, roughly 77% being singletons. The sequencing sample was made of peripheral blood. The source of these receptors is a human donor with acute or convalescent COVID-19. The donor label of this sample is uncertain. The CDR3 runs from the conserved cysteine through the conserved F or W. The D gene is left open where the match is weak. Some rows mark clone size as missing; the rest say once, few, many or name a class of expanded clone.

>NA|TRBV2|NA|TRBJ2-3
CASKGPGRSTQYF
TGTGCCAGCAAGGGGCCAGGGAGGAGTACGCAGTATTTT
>NA|TRBV5-1|NA|TRBJ2-2
CASSLTQGSGPGELFF
TGCGCCAGCAGCTTGACCCAGGGAAGTGGACCCGGGGAGCTGTTTTTT
>NA|TRBV30|TRBD1|TRBJ1-5
CAWSPGTGLFQPQHF
TGTGCCTGGAGCCCCGGGACAGGGCTTTTTCAGCCCCAGCATTTT
>NA|TRBV30|NA|TRBJ1-5
CAWSVGGNQPQHF
TGTGCCTGGAGTGTAGGAGGGAATCAGCCCCAGCATTTT
>NA|TRBV9|TRBD1|TRBJ1-4
CASSREGAEGKLFF
TGTGCCAGCAGCAGAGAGGGGGCGGAGGGAAAACTGTTTTTT
>once|TRBV29-1|NA|TRBJ1-1
CSTREGLNTEAFF
TGCAGCACAAGGGAGGGTTTGAACACTGAAGCTTTCTTT
>NA|TRBV30|NA|TRBJ2-7
CAWSADGPDRTEQYF
TGTGCCTGGAGTGCAGATGGGCCCGACAGAACCGAGCAGTACTTC
>once|TRBV20-1|NA|TRBJ2-3
CSASVRSTDTQYF
TGCAGTGCTAGTGTTCGTAGCACAGATACGCAGTATTTT
>NA|TRBV28|NA|TRBJ1-5
CASVRTESQPQHF
TGTGCCAGCGTACGGACAGAGAGTCAGCCCCAGCATTTT
>NA|TRBV24-1|NA|TRBJ1-2
CATSDHRVGGYTF
TGTGCCACCAGTGATCACAGGGTGGGCGGCTACACCTTC
>NA|TRBV9|TRBD1|TRBJ1-3
CASSVTGGFNSGNTIYF
TGTGCCAGCAGCGTAACAGGGGGCTTTAACTCTGGAAACACCATATATTTT
>NA|TRBV6-5|NA|TRBJ1-2
CASSYGQGLLNYGYTF
TGTGCCAGCAGTTACGGGCAGGGTCTTCTTAACTATGGCTACACCTTC
>NA|TRBV2|TRBD2|TRBJ2-2
CASSYLAGGSSTGELFF
TGTGCCAGCAGTTACCTAGCGGGAGGCTCCTCAACCGGGGAGCTGTTTTTT
>few|TRBV19|NA|TRBJ1-5
CASRGQLLQPQHF
TGTGCCAGTAGGGGGCAACTTCTCCAGCCCCAGCATTTT
>NA|TRBV7-6|NA|TRBJ1-6
CASSLGRRGNSPLHF
TGTGCCAGCAGCTTAGGACGGAGAGGGAATTCACCCCTCCACTTT
>NA|TRBV18|TRBD2|TRBJ2-3
CASSPPGLAGGPGDTQYF
TGTGCCAGCTCACCTCCGGGACTAGCGGGAGGGCCTGGAGATACGCAGTATTTT
>NA|TRBV28|TRBD1|TRBJ1-2
CASSLLGTGVYGYTF
TGTGCCAGCAGTTTATTAGGGACAGGGGTCTATGGCTACACCTTC
>NA|TRBV27|TRBD1|TRBJ1-4
CASSSRTGAGNEKLFF
TGTGCCAGCAGTTCCCGGACAGGGGCTGGGAATGAAAAACTGTTTTTT
>NA|TRBV6-6|TRBD1|TRBJ1-1
CASIGQGRREGTEAFF
TGTGCCAGCATCGGACAGGGACGGAGGGAAGGTACTGAAGCTTTCTTT
>NA|TRBV12-3/TRBV12-4|TRBD1|TRBJ1-5
CASRGQTGQPQHF
TGTGCCAGCAGGGGACAGACAGGGCAGCCCCAGCATTTT
>NA|TRBV2|NA|TRBJ1-5
CASSEVNGPNQPQHF
TGTGCCAGCAGTGAAGTGAATGGGCCCAATCAGCCCCAGCATTTT
>NA|TRBV6-2/TRBV6-3|NA|TRBJ1-2
CASSTPPGLTF
TGTGCCAGCAGTACCCCCCCAGGGCTTACCTTC
>once|TRBV5-5|TRBD2|TRBJ2-7
CASSLRLAGDPYEQYF
TGTGCCAGCAGCCTGCGGTTAGCGGGAGACCCCTACGAGCAGTACTTC
>NA|TRBV6-5|NA|TRBJ1-6
CASSNRSGQNSPLHF
TGTGCCAGCAGTAACCGATCGGGACAAAATTCACCCCTCCACTTT
>NA|TRBV7-9|NA|TRBJ2-7
CASSRLVHEQYF
TGTGCCAGCAGCCGACTAGTCCACGAGCAGTACTTC
>NA|TRBV5-1|TRBD2|TRBJ2-5
CASSPGGGVQETQYF
TGCGCCAGCAGCCCGGGCGGGGGGGTACAAGAGACCCAGTACTTC
>NA|TRBV2|TRBD1|TRBJ1-6
CASTPDRLGNSPLHF
TGTGCCAGCACCCCGGACAGGTTGGGGAATTCACCCCTCCACTTT
>NA|TRBV11-3|TRBD1|TRBJ2-7
CASSLDPGTGAEQYF
TGTGCCAGCAGCTTAGACCCCGGGACAGGGGCCGAGCAGTACTTC
>NA|TRBV7-8|NA|TRBJ1-3
CASSGYAGTTGNTIYF
TGTGCCAGCAGCGGTTACGCCGGGACAACTGGAAACACCATATATTTT
>NA|TRBV5-1|TRBD1|TRBJ2-3
CASSLEGGSTDTQYF
TGCGCCAGCAGCTTGGAAGGGGGCTCGACAGATACGCAGTATTTT